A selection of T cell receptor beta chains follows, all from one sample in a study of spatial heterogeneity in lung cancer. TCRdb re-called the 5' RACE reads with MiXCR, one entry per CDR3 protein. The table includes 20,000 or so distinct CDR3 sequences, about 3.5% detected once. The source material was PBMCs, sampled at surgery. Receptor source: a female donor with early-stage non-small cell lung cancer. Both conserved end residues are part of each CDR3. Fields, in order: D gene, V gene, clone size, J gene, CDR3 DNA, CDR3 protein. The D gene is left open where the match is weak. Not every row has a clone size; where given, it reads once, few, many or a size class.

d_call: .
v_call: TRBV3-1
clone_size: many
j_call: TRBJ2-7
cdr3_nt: TGTGCCAGCAGCCAAGGTGACGCCTACGAGCAGTACTTC
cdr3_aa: CASSQGDAYEQYF

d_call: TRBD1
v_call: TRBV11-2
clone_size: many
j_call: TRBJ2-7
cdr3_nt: TGTGCCAGCAGCAAACGGGACAGACCCTACGAGCAGTACTTC
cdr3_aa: CASSKRDRPYEQYF

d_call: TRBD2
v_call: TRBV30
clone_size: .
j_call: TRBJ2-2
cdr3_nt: TGTGCCTGGAGTGTATGGGGGGGAGCTTCCGCCGGGGAGCTGTTTTTT
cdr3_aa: CAWSVWGGASAGELFF

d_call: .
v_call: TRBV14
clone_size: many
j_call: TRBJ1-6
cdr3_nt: TGTGCCAGCAGCCAATACGGCGGCGATTCACCCCTCCACTTT
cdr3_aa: CASSQYGGDSPLHF

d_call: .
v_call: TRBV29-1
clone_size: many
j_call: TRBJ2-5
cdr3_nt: TGCAGCGTTGTGGCGGGGCAAGAGACCCAGTACTTC
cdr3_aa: CSVVAGQETQYF

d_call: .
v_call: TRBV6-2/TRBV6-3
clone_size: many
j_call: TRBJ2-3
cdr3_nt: TGTGCCAGCAAGTCGTTGGGAGATACGCAGTATTTT
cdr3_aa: CASKSLGDTQYF

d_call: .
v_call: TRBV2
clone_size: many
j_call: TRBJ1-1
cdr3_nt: TGTGCCAGCAGTTGGAGGAACACTGAAGCTTTCTTT
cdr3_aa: CASSWRNTEAFF

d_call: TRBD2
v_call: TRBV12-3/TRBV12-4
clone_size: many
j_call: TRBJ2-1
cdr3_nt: TGTGCCAGCCGGCTAGCGGAGTACAATGAGCAGTTCTTC
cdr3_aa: CASRLAEYNEQFF

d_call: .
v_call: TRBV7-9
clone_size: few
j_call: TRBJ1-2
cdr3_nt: TGTGCCAGCAGCTTAGTGCTGGGTACAAGTGGCTACACCTTC
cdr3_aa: CASSLVLGTSGYTF

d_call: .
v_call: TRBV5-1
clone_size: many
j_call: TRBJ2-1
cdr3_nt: TGCGCCAGCAGAGCTGAGCCCTCCTACAATGAGCAGTTCTTC
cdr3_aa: CASRAEPSYNEQFF

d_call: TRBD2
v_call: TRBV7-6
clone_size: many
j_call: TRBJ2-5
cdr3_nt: TGTGCCAGCGGATCGCTAGCGGTACAAGAGACCCAGTACTTC
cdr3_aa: CASGSLAVQETQYF

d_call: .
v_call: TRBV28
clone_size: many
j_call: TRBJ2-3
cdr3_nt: TGTGCCAGCAGTTTATTGACCGTCGGCGGAACTAGCACAGATACGCAGTATTTT
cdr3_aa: CASSLLTVGGTSTDTQYF

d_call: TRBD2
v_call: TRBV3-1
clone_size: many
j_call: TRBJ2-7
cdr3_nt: TGTGCCAGCAGCCAAGATCTGGGACTAGGCTCCTACGAGCAGTACTTC
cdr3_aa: CASSQDLGLGSYEQYF

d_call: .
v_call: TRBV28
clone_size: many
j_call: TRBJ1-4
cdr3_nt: TGTGCCAGCAATAGGCAGTCTGAAAAACTGTTTTTT
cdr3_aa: CASNRQSEKLFF

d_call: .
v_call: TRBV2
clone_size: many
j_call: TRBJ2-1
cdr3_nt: TGTGCCAGCACCACCCCGGGCCCAAGGACCGATGAGCAGTTCTTC
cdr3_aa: CASTTPGPRTDEQFF

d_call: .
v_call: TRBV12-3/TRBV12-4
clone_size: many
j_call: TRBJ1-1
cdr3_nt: TGTGCCAGCAGTAATTATCGCCGGGACACTGAAGCTTTCTTT
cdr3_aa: CASSNYRRDTEAFF

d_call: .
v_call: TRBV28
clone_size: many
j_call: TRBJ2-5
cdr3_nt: TGTGCCAGCTCCCTGGGATGGTTCCGGGCCCAGTACTTC
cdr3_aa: CASSLGWFRAQYF

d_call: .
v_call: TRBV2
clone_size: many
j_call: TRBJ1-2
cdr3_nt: TGTGCCAGCAATGAAAGGGGGGGTCCCCATGGCTACACCTTC
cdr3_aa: CASNERGGPHGYTF

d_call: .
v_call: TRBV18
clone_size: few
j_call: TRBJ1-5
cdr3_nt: TGTGCCAGCTCACCACCTTTGACAGATAATCAGCCCCAGCATTTT
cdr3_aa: CASSPPLTDNQPQHF

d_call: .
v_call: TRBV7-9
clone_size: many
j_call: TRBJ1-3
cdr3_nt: TGTGCCAGCAGCCCGGACAGCTCTGGAAACACCATATATTTT
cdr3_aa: CASSPDSSGNTIYF

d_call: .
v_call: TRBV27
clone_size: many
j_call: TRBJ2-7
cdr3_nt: TGTGCCAGCGGCCCGGGACCCGGCGAGCAGTACTTC
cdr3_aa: CASGPGPGEQYF

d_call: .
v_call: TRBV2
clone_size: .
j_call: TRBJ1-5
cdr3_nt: TGTGCCAGCATCGGAAATCCTGGACAGCCCCAGCATTTT
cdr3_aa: CASIGNPGQPQHF

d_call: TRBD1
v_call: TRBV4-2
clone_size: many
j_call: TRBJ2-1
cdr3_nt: TGTGCCAGCAGCCAACCGGGACAGGGCCACAATGAGCAGTTCTTC
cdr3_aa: CASSQPGQGHNEQFF

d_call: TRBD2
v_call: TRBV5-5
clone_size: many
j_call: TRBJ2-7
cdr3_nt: TGTGCCAGCAGCTATAGTAGCGGGAGAAACTTCCACGAGCAGTACTTC
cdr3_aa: CASSYSSGRNFHEQYF

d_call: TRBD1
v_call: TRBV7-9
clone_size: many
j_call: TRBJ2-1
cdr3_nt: TGTGCCAGCAGTACCGGGACAGGGGGTTACAATGAGCAGTTCTTC
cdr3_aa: CASSTGTGGYNEQFF

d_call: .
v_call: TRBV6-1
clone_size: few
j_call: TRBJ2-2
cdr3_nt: TGTGCCAGCAGTGAATCCATAAACACCGGGGAGCTGTTTTTT
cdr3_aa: CASSESINTGELFF

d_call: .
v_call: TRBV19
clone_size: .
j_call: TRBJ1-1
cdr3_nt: TGTGCCAGTAGTCTCCTTGGTTTTGGAGGGAACACTGAAGCTTTCTTT
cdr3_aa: CASSLLGFGGNTEAFF

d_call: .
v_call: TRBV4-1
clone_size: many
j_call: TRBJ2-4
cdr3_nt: TGCGCCAGCAGCCAAGTGGGGCGCCTAGCCAAAAACATTCAGTACTTC
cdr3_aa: CASSQVGRLAKNIQYF

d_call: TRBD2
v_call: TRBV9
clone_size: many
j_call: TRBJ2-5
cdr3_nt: TGTGCCAGCGCCGCTAGCGGATACCAAGAGACCCAGTACTTC
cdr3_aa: CASAASGYQETQYF

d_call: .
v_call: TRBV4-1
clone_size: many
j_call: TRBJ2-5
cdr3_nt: TGCGCCAGCAGCCAAGGGGTCCGCCGCCAAGAGACCCAGTACTTC
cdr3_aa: CASSQGVRRQETQYF

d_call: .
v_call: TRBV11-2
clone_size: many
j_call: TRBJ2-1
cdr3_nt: TGTGCCAGCAGCTTAGTAGGCAGCTCCTACAATGAGCAGTTCTTC
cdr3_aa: CASSLVGSSYNEQFF

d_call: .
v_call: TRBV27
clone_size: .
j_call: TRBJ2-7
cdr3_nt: TGTGCCACCTTCAGTGCATCCTACGAGCAGTACTTC
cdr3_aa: CATFSASYEQYF

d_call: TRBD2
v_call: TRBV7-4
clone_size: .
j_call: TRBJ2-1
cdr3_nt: TGTGCCAGCAGCTTAACCGGGAGGCCGTCCAATGAGCAGTTCTTC
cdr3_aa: CASSLTGRPSNEQFF

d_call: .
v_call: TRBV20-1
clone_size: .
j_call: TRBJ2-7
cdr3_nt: TGCAGTGCTAGTAGTACCGAGACCTACGAGCAGTACTTC
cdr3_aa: CSASSTETYEQYF

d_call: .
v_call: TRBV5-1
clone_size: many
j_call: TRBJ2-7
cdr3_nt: TGCGCCAGCGCACGGGCCCCGGGGTCCTACGAGCAGTACTTC
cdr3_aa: CASARAPGSYEQYF

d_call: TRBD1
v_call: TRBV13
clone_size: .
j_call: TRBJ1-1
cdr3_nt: TGTGCCAGCAGGTGGAAGGGACAGGGCCCTGAAGCTTTCTTT
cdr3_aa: CASRWKGQGPEAFF

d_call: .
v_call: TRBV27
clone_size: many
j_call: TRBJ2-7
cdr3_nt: TGTGCCAGCAGTTATGACACTCGGGGCTACGAGCAGTACTTC
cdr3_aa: CASSYDTRGYEQYF

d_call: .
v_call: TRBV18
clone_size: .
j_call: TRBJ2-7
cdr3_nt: TGTGCCAGCTCACCACCCCAACCTAGAAGCCGCACCTACGAGCAGTACTTC
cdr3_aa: CASSPPQPRSRTYEQYF

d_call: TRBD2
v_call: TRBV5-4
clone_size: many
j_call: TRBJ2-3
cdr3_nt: TGTGCCAGCAGCGCCCACCTAGCGGGAGGCACAGATACGCAGTATTTT
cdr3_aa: CASSAHLAGGTDTQYF

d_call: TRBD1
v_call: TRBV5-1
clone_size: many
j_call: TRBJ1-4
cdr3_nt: TGCGCCAGCAGAAGCGGACAGGGTGAAAAACTGTTTTTT
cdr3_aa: CASRSGQGEKLFF

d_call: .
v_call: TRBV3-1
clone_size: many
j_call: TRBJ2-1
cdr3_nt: TGTGCCAGCAGCCAAGAGGGGTTCGGGAGCCCCTACAATGAGCAGTTCTTC
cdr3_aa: CASSQEGFGSPYNEQFF

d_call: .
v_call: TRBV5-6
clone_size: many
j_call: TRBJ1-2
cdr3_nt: TGTGCCAGCAGCTTGGCTCGGAACTATGGCTACACCTTC
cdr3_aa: CASSLARNYGYTF

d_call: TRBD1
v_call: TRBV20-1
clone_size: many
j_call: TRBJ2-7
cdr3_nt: TGCAGTGCTTCCTCGGGACAGGGGGCGCGAAAAGGGATCTACGAGCAGTACTTC
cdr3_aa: CSASSGQGARKGIYEQYF

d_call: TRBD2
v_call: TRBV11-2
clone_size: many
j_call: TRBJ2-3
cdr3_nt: TGTGCCAGCAGCGTCTGGGGGGCTAGCGGGAGGGCAGATACGCAGTATTTT
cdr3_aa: CASSVWGASGRADTQYF

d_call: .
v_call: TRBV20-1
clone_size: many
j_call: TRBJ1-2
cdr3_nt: TGCAGTGCTAGAGATCCCGACACGTTCTATGGCTACACCTTC
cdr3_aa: CSARDPDTFYGYTF

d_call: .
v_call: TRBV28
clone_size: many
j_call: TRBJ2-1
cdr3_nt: TGTGCCAGCACTGTAACCGGGACGCTACTCGATGAGCAGTTCTTC
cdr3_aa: CASTVTGTLLDEQFF

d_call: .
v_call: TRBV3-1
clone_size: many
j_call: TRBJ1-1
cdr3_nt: TGTGCCAGCAGCACCTCGGACAGTAACCCTGAAGCTTTCTTT
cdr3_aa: CASSTSDSNPEAFF

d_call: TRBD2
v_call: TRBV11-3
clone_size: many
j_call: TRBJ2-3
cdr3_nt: TGTGCCAGCAGCCGAGGGACTAGTGGGACAGATACGCAGTATTTT
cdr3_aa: CASSRGTSGTDTQYF

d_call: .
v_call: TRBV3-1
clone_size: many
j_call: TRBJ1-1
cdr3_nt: TGTGCCAGCAGCCAAGTCTTGGTATGGGGCATGAACACTGAAGCTTTCTTT
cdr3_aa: CASSQVLVWGMNTEAFF

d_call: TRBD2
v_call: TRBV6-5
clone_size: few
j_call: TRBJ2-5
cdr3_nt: TGTGCCAGCAGCCCACTAGCGTTCCCACGGAAGGCCCAGTACTTC
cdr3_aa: CASSPLAFPRKAQYF

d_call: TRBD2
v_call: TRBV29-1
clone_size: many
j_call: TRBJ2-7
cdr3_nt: TGCAGCGTTGAGCGGGAGGGGTACGAGCAGTACTTC
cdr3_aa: CSVEREGYEQYF

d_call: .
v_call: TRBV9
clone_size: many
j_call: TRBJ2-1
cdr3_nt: TGTGCCAGCAGCGTCCACAACAATGAGCAGTTCTTC
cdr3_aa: CASSVHNNEQFF

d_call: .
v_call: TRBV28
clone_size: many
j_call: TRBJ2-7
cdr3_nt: TGTGCCAGCAGTTTAAGCTCCGGGACGGATCCTACGAAACAGTACTTC
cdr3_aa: CASSLSSGTDPTKQYF